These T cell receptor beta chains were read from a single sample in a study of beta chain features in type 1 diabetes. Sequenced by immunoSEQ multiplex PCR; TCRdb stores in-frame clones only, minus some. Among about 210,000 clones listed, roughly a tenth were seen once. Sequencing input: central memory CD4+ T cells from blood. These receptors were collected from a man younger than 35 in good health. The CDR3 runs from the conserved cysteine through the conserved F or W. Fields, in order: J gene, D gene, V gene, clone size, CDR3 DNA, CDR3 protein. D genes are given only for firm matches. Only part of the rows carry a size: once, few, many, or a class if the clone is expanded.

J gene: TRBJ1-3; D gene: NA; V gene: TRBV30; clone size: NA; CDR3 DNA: TGTGCCTGGTTTACCGAGGGGAAAGGAGGAAACACCATATATTTT; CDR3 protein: CAWFTEGKGGNTIYF
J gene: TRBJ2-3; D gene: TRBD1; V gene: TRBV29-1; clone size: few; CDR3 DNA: TGCAGCGTCGTGGGACAGTACCTAGTCACAGATACGCAGTATTTT; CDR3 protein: CSVVGQYLVTDTQYF
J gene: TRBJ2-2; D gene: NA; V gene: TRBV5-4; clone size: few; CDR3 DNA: TGTGCCAGCAGCTTATTGGATTGGACCAACACCGGGGAGCTGTTTTTT; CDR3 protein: CASSLLDWTNTGELFF
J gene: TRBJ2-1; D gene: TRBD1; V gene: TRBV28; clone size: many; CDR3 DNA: TGTGCCAGCAGTAGGACAGGGAGCAATGAGCAGTTCTTC; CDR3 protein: CASSRTGSNEQFF
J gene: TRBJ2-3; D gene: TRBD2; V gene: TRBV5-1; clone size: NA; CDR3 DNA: TGCGCCAGCAGCCCAGGGACTAGCGGCCTCACAGATACGCAGTATTTT; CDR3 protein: CASSPGTSGLTDTQYF
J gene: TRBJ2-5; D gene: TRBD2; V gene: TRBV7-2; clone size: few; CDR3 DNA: TGTGCCAGCACCCCTCTGAGAAGCGGGAGTGGGGAGACCCAGTACTTC; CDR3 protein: CASTPLRSGSGETQYF
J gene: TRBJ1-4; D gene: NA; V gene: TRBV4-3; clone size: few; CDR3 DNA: TGCGCCAGCAGCCAGGCCGATACAGGGTCCGCTAATGAAAAACTGTTTTTT; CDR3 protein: CASSQADTGSANEKLFF
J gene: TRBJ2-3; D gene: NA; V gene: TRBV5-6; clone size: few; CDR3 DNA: TGTGCCAGCAGCTTGGTTAGGCTAGCGTTCTTTGATACGCAGTATTTT; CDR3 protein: CASSLVRLAFFDTQYF
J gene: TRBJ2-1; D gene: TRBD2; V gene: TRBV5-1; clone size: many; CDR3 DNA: TGCGCCAGCAGCTTGTTATTACGGGAGGTATACAATGAGCAGTTCTTC; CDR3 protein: CASSLLLREVYNEQFF
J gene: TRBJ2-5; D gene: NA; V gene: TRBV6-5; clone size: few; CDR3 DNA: TGTGCCAGCAGCCACAGGGTCCTACAAGAGACCCAGTACTTC; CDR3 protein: CASSHRVLQETQYF
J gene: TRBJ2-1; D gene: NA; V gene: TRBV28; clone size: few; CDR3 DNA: TGTGCCAGCAGTTTGGCTAGCCCCAATGAGCAGTTCTTC; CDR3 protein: CASSLASPNEQFF
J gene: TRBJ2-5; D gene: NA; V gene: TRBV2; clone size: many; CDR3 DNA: TGTGCCAGCAGTGAAGCGCTTCCAGGGCTAGCAACGACCCAGTACTTC; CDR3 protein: CASSEALPGLATTQYF
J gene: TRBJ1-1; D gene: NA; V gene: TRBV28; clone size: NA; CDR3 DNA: TGTGCCAGCAGTTCCTCTGGGACCGATGTTATGAACACTGAAGCTTTCTTT; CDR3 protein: CASSSSGTDVMNTEAFF
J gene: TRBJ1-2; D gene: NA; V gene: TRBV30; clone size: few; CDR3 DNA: TGTGCCTGGATCCCGGGCTACTATGGCTACACCTTC; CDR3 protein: CAWIPGYYGYTF
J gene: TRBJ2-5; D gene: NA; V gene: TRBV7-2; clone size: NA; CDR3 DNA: TGTGCCAGCAGCTTACGAGCGACCAGAGAGACCCAGTACTTC; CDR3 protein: CASSLRATRETQYF
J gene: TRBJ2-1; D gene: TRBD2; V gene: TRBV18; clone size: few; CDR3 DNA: TGTGCCAGCTCACCAGGGGGGGTTACCTTCAACAATGAGCAGTTCTTC; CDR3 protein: CASSPGGVTFNNEQFF
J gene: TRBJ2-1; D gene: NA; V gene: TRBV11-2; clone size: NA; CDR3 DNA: TGTGCCAGCAGCCCGCAGGGGGGCTCCTACAATGAGCAGTTCTTC; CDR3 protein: CASSPQGGSYNEQFF
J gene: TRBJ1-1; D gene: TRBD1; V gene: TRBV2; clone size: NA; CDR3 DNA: TGTGCCAGCAGTTCACAGGACAGGGGGACTGAAGCTTTCTTT; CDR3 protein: CASSSQDRGTEAFF
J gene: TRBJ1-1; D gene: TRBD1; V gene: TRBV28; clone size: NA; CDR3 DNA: TGTGCCAGCAGTCCCCCACGACAGGGGAGGATGAACACTGAAGCTTTCTTT; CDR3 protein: CASSPPRQGRMNTEAFF
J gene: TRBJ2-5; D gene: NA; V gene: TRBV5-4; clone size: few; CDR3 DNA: TGTGCCAGCAGCTTGGGAAGGGAAGAGACCCAGTACTTC; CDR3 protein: CASSLGREETQYF
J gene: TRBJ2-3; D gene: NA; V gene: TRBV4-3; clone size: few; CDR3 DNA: TGCGCCAGCAGCCAAGTGGGCACAGATACGCAGTATTTT; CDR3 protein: CASSQVGTDTQYF
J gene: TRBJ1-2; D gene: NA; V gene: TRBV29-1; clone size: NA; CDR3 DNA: TGCAGCGTGGGCAGGAGCGGCTATGGCTACACCTTC; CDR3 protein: CSVGRSGYGYTF
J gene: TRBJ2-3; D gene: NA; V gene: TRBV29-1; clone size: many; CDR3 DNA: TGCAGCGCCCGGGGGACGCGTACTAGCACAGATACGCAGTATTTT; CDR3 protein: CSARGTRTSTDTQYF
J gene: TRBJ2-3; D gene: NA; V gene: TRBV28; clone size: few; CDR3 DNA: TGTGCCAGCAGTTTGGGCGGTCTACGTACGCAGTATTTT; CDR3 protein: CASSLGGLRTQYF
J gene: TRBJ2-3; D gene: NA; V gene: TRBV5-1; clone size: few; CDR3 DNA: TGCGCCAGCAGCTTGGACAGTACGCAGTATTTT; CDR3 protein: CASSLDSTQYF
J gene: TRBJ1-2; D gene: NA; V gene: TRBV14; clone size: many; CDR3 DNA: TGTGCCAGCAGCCGAAAGCGCACCTTC; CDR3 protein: CASSRKRTF
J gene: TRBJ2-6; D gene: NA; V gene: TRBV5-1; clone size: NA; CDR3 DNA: TGCGCCAGCAGGTCCGGGGCAGGAACTTCATTTGGGGCCAACGTCCTGACTTTC; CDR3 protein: CASRSGAGTSFGANVLTF
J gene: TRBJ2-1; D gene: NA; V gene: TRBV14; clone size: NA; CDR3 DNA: TGTGCCAGCAGCCAAGTTCGGGCGGGTGACTGGGATGAGCAGTTCTTC; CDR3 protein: CASSQVRAGDWDEQFF
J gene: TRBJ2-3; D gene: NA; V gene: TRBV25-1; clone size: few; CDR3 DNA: TGTGCCAGCAGTGCAAGGGTCAGCGGGTTCACAGATACGCAGTATTTT; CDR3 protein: CASSARVSGFTDTQYF
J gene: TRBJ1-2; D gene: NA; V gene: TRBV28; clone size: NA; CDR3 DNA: TGTGCCAGCAGTTCCCCCAGGGCTAACTATGGCTACACCTTC; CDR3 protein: CASSSPRANYGYTF
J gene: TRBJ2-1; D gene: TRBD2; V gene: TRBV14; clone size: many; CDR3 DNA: TGTGCCAGCAGCCCGTCGGGACTAAACTACAATGAGCAGTTCTTC; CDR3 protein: CASSPSGLNYNEQFF
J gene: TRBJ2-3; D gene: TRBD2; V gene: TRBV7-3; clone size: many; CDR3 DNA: TGTGCCAGCAGCTCTAGCGGGGCCACAGATACGCAGTATTTT; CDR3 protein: CASSSSGATDTQYF
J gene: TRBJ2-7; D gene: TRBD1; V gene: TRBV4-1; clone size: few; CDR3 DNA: TGCGCCAGCAGCCAAGGACAGGGCGGTCCCTACGAGCAGTACTTC; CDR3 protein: CASSQGQGGPYEQYF
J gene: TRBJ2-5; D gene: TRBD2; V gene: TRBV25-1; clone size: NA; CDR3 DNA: TGTGCCAGCAGTGATTTAGCGGAGCGGGAGGTGGGGGAGACCCAGTACTTC; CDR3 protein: CASSDLAEREVGETQYF
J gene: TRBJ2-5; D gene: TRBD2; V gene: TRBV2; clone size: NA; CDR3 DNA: TGTGCCAGCAGTCCCCGGGAGGGACAAGAGACCCAGTACTTC; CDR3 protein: CASSPREGQETQYF
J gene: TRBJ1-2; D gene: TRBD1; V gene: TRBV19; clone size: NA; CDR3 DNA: TGTGCCAGTAGTACTCGGGACAGAGCCTACGCCTTC; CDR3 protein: CASSTRDRAYAF
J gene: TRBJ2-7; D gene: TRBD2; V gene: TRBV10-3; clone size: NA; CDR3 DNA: TGTGCCATCAGTTATTCTAGCGGGGTGTCCTACGAGCAGTACTTC; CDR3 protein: CAISYSSGVSYEQYF
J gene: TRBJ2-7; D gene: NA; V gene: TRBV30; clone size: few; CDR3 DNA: TGTGCCTGGAGTAAACGGAGCTCCTACGAGCAGTACTTC; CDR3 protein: CAWSKRSSYEQYF
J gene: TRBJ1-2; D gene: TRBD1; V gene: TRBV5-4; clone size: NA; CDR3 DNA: TGTGCCAGCAGCTTGGCGACAGGGAGCTATGGCTACACCTTC; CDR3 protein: CASSLATGSYGYTF
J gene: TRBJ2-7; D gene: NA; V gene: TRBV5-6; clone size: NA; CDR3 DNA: TGTGCCAGCAGCTTAGGGTTGGAGGAGCAGTACTTC; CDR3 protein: CASSLGLEEQYF
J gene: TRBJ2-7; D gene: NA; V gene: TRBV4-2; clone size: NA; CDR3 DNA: TGTGCCAGCAGCTCCCAGGCCCGGACCCAATACGAGCAGTACTTC; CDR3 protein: CASSSQARTQYEQYF
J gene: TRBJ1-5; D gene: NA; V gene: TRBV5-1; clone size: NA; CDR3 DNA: TGCGCCAGCAGCTTGATGGGGGGCAATCAGCCCCAGCATTTT; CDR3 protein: CASSLMGGNQPQHF
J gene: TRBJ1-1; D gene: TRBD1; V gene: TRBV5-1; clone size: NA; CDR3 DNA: TGCGCCAGCAGCACGGACAGGGCGATCACTGAAGCTTTCTTT; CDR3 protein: CASSTDRAITEAFF
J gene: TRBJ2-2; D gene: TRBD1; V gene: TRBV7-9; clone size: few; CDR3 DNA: TGTGCCAGCAGCTTCACAGGGGTCACCGGGGAGCTGTTTTTT; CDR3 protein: CASSFTGVTGELFF
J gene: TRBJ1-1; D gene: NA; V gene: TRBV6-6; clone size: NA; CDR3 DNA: TGTGCCAGCTCGGAGATGGGGGAAGCTTTCTTT; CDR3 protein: CASSEMGEAFF
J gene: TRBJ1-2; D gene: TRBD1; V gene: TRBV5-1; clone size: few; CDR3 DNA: TGCGCCAGCAGCTTGGAAGGGACAGATGGCTACACCTTC; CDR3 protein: CASSLEGTDGYTF
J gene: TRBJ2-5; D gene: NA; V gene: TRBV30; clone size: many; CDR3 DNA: TGTGCCTGGAGTCTGCAGGGGGGAGAGACCCAGTACTTC; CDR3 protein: CAWSLQGGETQYF
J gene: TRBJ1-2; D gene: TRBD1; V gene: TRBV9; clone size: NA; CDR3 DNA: TGTGCCAGTACCTCCCGGGACAGGCATCGTGGCTACACCTTC; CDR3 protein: CASTSRDRHRGYTF
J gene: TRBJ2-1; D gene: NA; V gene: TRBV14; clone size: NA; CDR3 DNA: TGTGCCAGCAGCCCGGGAAGGAACTTAGCGGAACACTACTACAATGAGCAGTTCTTC; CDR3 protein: CASSPGRNLAEHYYNEQFF
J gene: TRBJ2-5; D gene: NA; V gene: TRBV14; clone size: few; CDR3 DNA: TGTGCCAGCAGCGTCGCCCTACCAGCAGGAGAGACCCAGTACTTC; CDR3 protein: CASSVALPAGETQYF
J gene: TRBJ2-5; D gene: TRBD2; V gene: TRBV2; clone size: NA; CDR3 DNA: TGTGCCAGCAGTGTGACTAGCGGGAGGGCGGAGACCCAGTACTTC; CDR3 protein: CASSVTSGRAETQYF
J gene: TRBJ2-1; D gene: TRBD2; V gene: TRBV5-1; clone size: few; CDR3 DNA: TGCGCCAGCAGCCACGGGACTGCCGGGAGGTCCGGAAGGCAGTTCTTC; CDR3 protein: CASSHGTAGRSGRQFF
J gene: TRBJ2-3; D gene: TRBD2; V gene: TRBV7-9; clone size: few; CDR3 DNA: TGTGCCAGCAGGTATTCTGGCGGGAGGAGCGGCACAGATACGCAGTATTTT; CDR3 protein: CASRYSGGRSGTDTQYF
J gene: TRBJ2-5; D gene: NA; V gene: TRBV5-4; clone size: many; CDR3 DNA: TGTGCCAGCAGCTTGGACAGGCTTGAGACCCAGTACTTC; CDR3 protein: CASSLDRLETQYF
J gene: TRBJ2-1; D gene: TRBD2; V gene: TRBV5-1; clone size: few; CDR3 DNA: TGCGCCAGCAGCTCTAGCGGGAGAGTCGGGGATGAGCAGTTCTTC; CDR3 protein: CASSSSGRVGDEQFF
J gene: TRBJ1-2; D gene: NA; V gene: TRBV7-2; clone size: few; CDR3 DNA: TGTGCCAGCACCCAGGACAGAAACTATGGCTACACCTTC; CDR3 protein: CASTQDRNYGYTF
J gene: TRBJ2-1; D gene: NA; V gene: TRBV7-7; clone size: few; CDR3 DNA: TGTGCCAGCAGCTTCGAGGCTGAGCAGTTCTTC; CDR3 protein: CASSFEAEQFF